This T cell receptor beta chain was identified in a study of breast tumors, draining lymph nodes, adjacent tissues. Samples came from axillary lymph nodes draining the breast cancer. TCRdb reprocessed the multiplex PCR reads via MiXCR and lists one record per CDR3 protein. Of around 250,000 distinct CDR3 sequences detected, around 34% appear once; the ten largest clones hold approximately 3.7%. Deletions cut 7 bases from V and 10 bases from J, with 11 bases between. CDR1 is MNHEY, CDR2 SVGAGI, per germline. The CDR3 sequence is 11 residues long. The sequenced material came from axillary lymph node tissue. The chain employs TRBV6-5 and TRBJ2-1; no firm D call. This TCR derives from a female donor with breast cancer. Some clones in this sample may be carry-over from other donors' samples. In nucleotides, the CDR3 is TGTGCCAGCACCCCCCAAGGGGAGCAGTTCTTC. It is translated as CASTPQGEQFF.